Following are 25 T cell receptor beta chains from one sample sequenced in a study of blood T cell repertoires in COVID-19. Generated by immunoSEQ multiplex PCR, the TCRdb table keeps only in-frame clones and is missing some. Of approximately 140,000 clones in the sample, about 90% were seen once. Specimen: peripheral blood. These receptors all stem from a woman in her sixties or seventies with acute or convalescent COVID-19.

This clone was detected only a few times. The chain carries TRBV5-1 and TRBJ1-2, with 9 bases fitting TRBD1. CDR3 length equals 15 residues. Germline V gene data show CDR1 as SGHRS and CDR2 as YFSETQ. The junction had 6 bases not matched to a gene; V was cut back by 0 bases and J by 6 bases. This chain's CDR3 is CASSLALGQGDGYTF. The CDR3 DNA sequence: TGCGCCAGCAGCTTGGCCCTGGGACAGGGTGATGGCTACACCTTC.

The genes are TRBV7-2 and TRBJ1-2; 8 bases map to TRBD1. The V and J ends lost 4 bases and 7 bases, in that order; junction bases with no gene match: 17. Germline V CDR1 and CDR2: SGHTA, FQGNSA. This CDR3 comprises 17 residues. The CDR3 here is CASSSTGGGRVGSGYTF. The DNA of the CDR3 is TGTGCCAGCAGCTCCACAGGGGGGGGCAGGGTCGGATCTGGCTACACCTTC.

This rearrangement joins TRBV23-1 to TRBJ2-1; TRBD1 agrees at 7 bases. TRBV23-1 is an ORF, and what it does is uncertain. The V and J ends lost 2 bases and 0 bases, in that order; junction bases with no gene match: 4. The CDR3 is made up of 16 amino acids. CDR3 in amino acids: CASSQDRDSSYNEQFF. Here the CDR3 DNA reads TGCGCCAGCAGTCAAGACCGGGACAGCTCCTACAATGAGCAGTTCTTC.

The J gene is TRBJ1-2, the V gene TRBV25-1; D perhaps matches TRBD1 (6 bases). This CDR3 spans 16 amino acids. Germline loops: CDR1 MGHDK, CDR2 SYGVNS. Trimming removed 0 bases from V and 2 bases from J, with 13 bases in between. DNA of the CDR3: TGTGCCAGCAGTGAATATGGGGGCAGTCTAAACTATGGCTACACCTTC. Translated: CASSEYGGSLNYGYTF.

This sequence joins TRBV7-2 and TRBJ1-1; D gene unclear. The CDR3 has 14 residues. V was clipped by 1 base and J by 3 bases, with 9 bases between them. Per the germline V gene, CDR1 is SGHTA and CDR2 is FQGNSA. CDR3 loop: CASSLGWQDTEAFF. CDR3 nucleotides: TGTGCCAGCAGCTTAGGGTGGCAGGACACTGAAGCTTTCTTT.

CDR3: CASRGGLNEKLFF. DNA of the CDR3: TGTGCCAGCCGGGGGGGACTTAATGAAAAACTGTTTTTT. The gene calls are TRBV12-3 or TRBV12-4 and TRBJ1-4, with D perhaps matching TRBD1 (5 bases). The V end lost 8 bases, the J end lost 4 bases, and 11 bases lay between the germline ends. CDR3 size: 13 residues.

This clone was detected only once. This sequence joins TRBV28 and TRBJ1-5; D ambiguous. V was cut by 0 bases and J by 2 bases, with 5 bases left in between. Germline V gene sequence: CDR1 MDHEN, CDR2 SYDVKM. The CDR3 has 14 residues. CDR3 region: CASSLWAGNQPQHF. The CDR3 coding sequence is TGTGCCAGCAGTTTATGGGCAGGCAATCAGCCCCAGCATTTT.

This clone has more than one count but fewer than ten. The V gene is TRBV7-8, the J gene TRBJ1-5; D is possibly TRBD1 (5 bases). Looked up from germline, CDR1 is SGHVS and CDR2 is FQNEAQ. This CDR3 is 15 amino acids long. V was cut by 7 bases and J by 2 bases, with 15 bases left in between. The CDR3, as DNA: TGTGCCAGCACCCTGGACATCCTGGGCAATCAGCCCCAGCATTTT. Encoded protein: CASTLDILGNQPQHF.

CDR3: CASSFHGGRRDGYTF. The CDR3 DNA reads TGTGCCAGCAGCTTTCACGGGGGGCGCCGGGATGGCTACACCTTC. The chain has TRBV7-3 and TRBJ1-2; D possibly corresponds to TRBD1 (6 bases). Germline V lookup: CDR1 SGHTA, CDR2 FQGTGA. The CDR3 runs 15 residues. V gave up 3 bases and J gave up 6 bases, with 17 bases separating them. The variable domain in full, with the rest retrieved from reference TRBV7-3 and TRBJ1-2, is GAGVSQTPSNKVTEKGKYVELRCDPISGHTALYWYRQSLGQGPEFLIYFQGTGAADDSGLPNDRFFAVRPEGSVSTLKIQRTERGDSAVYLCASSFHGGRRDGYTFGSGTRLTVV.

The chain employs TRBV10-2 and TRBJ1-5; D is uncertain. There are 13 residues in the CDR3. From germline, CDR1 is WSHSY and CDR2 SAAADI. Trimming pared 2 bases from V and 6 bases from J, leaving 8 bases between. The CDR3 reads CASSEQVPQPQHF. The CDR3 coding sequence is TGCGCCAGCAGTGAGCAGGTCCCTCAGCCCCAGCATTTT.

The V and J genes are TRBV6-6 and TRBJ1-5; no clear D. Germline V lookup: CDR1 MNHNY, CDR2 SVGAGI (reference sequence). This CDR3 contains 15 residues. V lost 5 bases to trimming and J lost 6 bases, with 17 bases between them. CDR3 nucleotides: TGTGCCAGCAGTACCATAAGACACCGGGGTCAGCCCCAGCATTTT. Its translation: CASSTIRHRGQPQHF.

This rearrangement joins TRBV19 to TRBJ2-7; TRBD1 matches 8 bases. Germline V gene lookup returns CDR1 LNHDA and CDR2 SQIVND (reference sequence). With 4 bases clipped from V and 6 bases from J, the junction kept 5 bases outside the gene matches. The CDR3 runs 13 residues. The CDR3 protein is CASSTYRGSEQYF. CDR3 DNA sequence: TGTGCCAGTAGTACCTACAGGGGGTCCGAGCAGTACTTC. The full variable domain, in which reference TRBV19 and TRBJ2-7 provide the parts outside the CDR3, is DGGITQSPKYLFRKEGQNVTLSCEQNLNHDAMYWYRQDPGQGLRLIYYSQIVNDFQKGDIAEGYSVSREKKESFPLTVTSAQKNPTAFYLCASSTYRGSEQYFGPGTRLTVT.

The gene calls are TRBV11-2 and TRBJ2-3; perhaps TRBD2 as D (6 bases). V lost 5 bases to trimming and J lost 3 bases, with 15 bases between them. CDR3 size: 15 residues. The V gene's germline CDR1 is SGHAT and CDR2 FQNNGV. The CDR3 coding sequence is TGTGCCAGCAGCCCCTGGGACTCGCTTACAGATACGCAGTATTTT. Translated: CASSPWDSLTDTQYF.

This chain connects TRBV29-1 to TRBJ1-3; D is undetermined. The germline V gene encodes CDR1 SQVTM and CDR2 ANQGSEA. The germline V and J ends were trimmed by 7 bases and 8 bases, with 21 bases remaining between them. The CDR3 covers 14 residues. The CDR3: CSAATVFPGDTIYF. The CDR3 DNA reads TGCAGCGCCGCTACAGTCTTCCCCGGTGACACCATATATTTT.

The chain joins TRBV9 to TRBJ1-2; a weak D match, TRBD1 (6 bases). V gave up 3 bases and J gave up 2 bases, with 11 bases separating them. This CDR3 has 14 residues. Germline CDR1 and CDR2: SGDLS and YYNGEE. CDR3 residues: CASSATGTNYGYTF. CDR3 bases: TGTGCCAGCAGCGCAACAGGGACAAACTATGGCTACACCTTC.

The chain employs TRBV11-2 and TRBJ1-3; 8 nucleotides agree with TRBD1. J lost 0 bases, V lost 7 bases, and 5 bases had no gene match. This CDR3 region has 15 residues. Germline V gives CDR1 SGHAT, CDR2 FQNNGV. The CDR3 sequence: CASTLDRASGNTIYF. CDR3 nucleotides: TGTGCCAGCACCTTGGACAGGGCCTCTGGAAACACCATATATTTT. The variable domain in full, completed from reference TRBV11-2 and TRBJ1-3, reads EAGVAQSPRYKIIEKRQSVAFWCNPISGHATLYWYQQILGQGPKLLIQFQNNGVVDDSQLPKDRFSAERLKGVDSTLKIQPAKLEDSAVYLCASTLDRASGNTIYFGEGSWLTVV.

This clone was seen more than once but under ten times. The V call is TRBV9, the J call TRBJ2-1; 8 bases agree with TRBD2. This CDR3 region has 15 residues. In germline, CDR1 is SGDLS, CDR2 YYNGEE. The junction had 4 bases not matched to a gene; V was cut back by 4 bases and J by 1 base. DNA of the CDR3: TGTGCCAGCAGCTTTTCGGGGGGGTCCTACAATGAGCAGTTCTTC. This sequence encodes CASSFSGGSYNEQFF.

This clone turned up a few times. This chain uses TRBV5-6 with TRBJ2-2; D might be TRBD2 (6 bases). V was trimmed by 2 bases and J by 7 bases, leaving 9 bases between them. This CDR3 comprises 13 residues. CDR1 and CDR2 from the germline V gene are SGHDT and YYEEEE. CDR3 in amino acids: CASSFGEDGELFF. The CDR3 DNA is TGTGCCAGCAGCTTCGGGGAGGACGGGGAGCTGTTTTTT.

As to this clone: Being one base from a much bigger clone, this may be a read error. The CDR3 region is CASSLQGANTEAFF. For the CDR3, the DNA is TGTGCCAGCAGCTTACAGGGGGCGAACACTGAAGCTTTCTTT. This chain connects TRBV7-9 to TRBJ1-1; TRBD1 matches 8 bases. The CDR3 spans 14 residues. Germline V lookup: CDR1 SEHNR, CDR2 FQNEAQ (reference sequence). Losses at the gene ends were 2 bases for V and 1 base for J; bases not matched to a gene: 0. Using reference TRBV7-9 and TRBJ1-1 for the parts outside the CDR3, the full variable domain is DTGVSQNPRHKITKRGQNVTFRCDPISEHNRLYWYRQTLGQGPEFLTYFQNEAQLEKSRLLSDRFSAERPKGSFSTLEIQRTEQGDSAMYLCASSLQGANTEAFFGQGTRLTVV.

This chain joins TRBV18 and TRBJ1-4; tentatively, D is TRBD1 (6 bases). The CDR3 is made up of 16 amino acids. Trimming shortened V by 0 bases and J by 7 bases, and 15 bases separated the two germline ends. Germline CDR1 reads KGHSH; CDR2 reads LQKENI. Here the CDR3 reads CASSPPEQGVGEKLFF. CDR3 DNA: TGTGCCAGCTCACCACCGGAACAGGGAGTCGGTGAAAAACTGTTTTTT.

The rearrangement links TRBV9 to TRBJ1-3; tentatively, D is TRBD1 (5 bases). This CDR3 region has 16 residues. V was cut by 0 bases and J by 2 bases, with 12 bases left in between. Germline CDR1 SGDLS, CDR2 YYNGEE. The CDR3 reads CASSVGVADTGNTIYF. In DNA form, the CDR3 reads TGTGCCAGCAGCGTAGGAGTGGCGGACACTGGAAACACCATATATTTT.

This rearrangement joins TRBV24-1 to TRBJ2-1; 8 nucleotides match TRBD2. CDR1 is KGHDR, CDR2 SFDVKD, per germline. This CDR3 is built from 17 residues. Trimming at V came to 2 bases and at J to 9 bases, leaving 14 bases not matched to a gene. This chain's CDR3 is CATSDSLGSGAGGEQFF. The CDR3 DNA follows: TGTGCCACCAGTGATTCTCTGGGTAGCGGGGCCGGAGGTGAGCAGTTCTTC.

The genes are TRBV27 and TRBJ2-6; 11 bases are a match to TRBD2. Germline values: CDR1 MNHEY, CDR2 SMNVEV (reference sequence). This CDR3 has 19 amino acids. The junction had 8 bases not matched to a gene; V was cut back by 4 bases and J by 0 bases. DNA of the CDR3: TGTGCCAGCAGTTCACCGGGACTAGCGGAGAGCTCTGGGGCCAACGTCCTGACTTTC. Its translation: CASSSPGLAESSGANVLTF. The full variable domain, with the rest looked up from reference TRBV27 and TRBJ2-6, is EAQVTQNPRYLITVTGKKLTVTCSQNMNHEYMSWYRQDPGLGLRQIYYSMNVEVTDKGDVPEGYKVSRKEKRNFPLILESPSPNQTSLYFCASSSPGLAESSGANVLTFGAGSRLTVL.

This rearrangement joins TRBV4-3 to TRBJ1-6; D gene uncertain. The germline gives CDR1 LGHNA, CDR2 YSLEER. Trimming left V 0 bases short and J 2 bases short, with 8 bases between. The CDR3 is made up of 16 amino acids. The CDR3 nucleotides are TGCGCCAGCAGCCAAGAGGGAGGGACCTATAATTCACCCCTCCACTTT. This gives the protein CASSQEGGTYNSPLHF.

The rearrangement uses TRBV4-3 and TRBJ2-3; D is perhaps TRBD2 (6 bases). Per the germline V gene, CDR1 is LGHNA and CDR2 is YSLEER. The CDR3 runs 15 residues. Trimming cost V 5 bases and J 5 bases, with 17 bases left between them. CDR3 protein: CASSFGGLVGDTQYF. In DNA, the CDR3 is TGCGCCAGCAGCTTCGGAGGGCTAGTTGGAGATACGCAGTATTTT.